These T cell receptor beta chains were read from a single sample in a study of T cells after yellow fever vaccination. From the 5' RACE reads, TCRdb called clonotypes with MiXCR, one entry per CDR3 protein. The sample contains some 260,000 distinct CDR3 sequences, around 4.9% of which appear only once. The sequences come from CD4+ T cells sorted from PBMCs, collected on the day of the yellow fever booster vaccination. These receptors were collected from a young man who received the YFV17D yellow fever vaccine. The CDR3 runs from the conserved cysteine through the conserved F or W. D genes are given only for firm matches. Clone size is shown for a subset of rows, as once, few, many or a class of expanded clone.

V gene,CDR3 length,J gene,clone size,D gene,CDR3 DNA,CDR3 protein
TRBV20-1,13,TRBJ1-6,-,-,TGCAGTGTTGCCAGGGTGAATAATTCACCCCTCCACTTT,CSVARVNNSPLHF
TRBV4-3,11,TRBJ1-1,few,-,TGCGCCCCAAGACGAGGGACTGAAGCTTTCTTT,CAPRRGTEAFF
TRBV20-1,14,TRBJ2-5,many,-,TGCAGTGCTAGATGGGGGCAGGGTTTGGAGACCCAGTACTTC,CSARWGQGLETQYF
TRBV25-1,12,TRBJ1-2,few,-,TGTGCCAGCCGAGGGGACGTCTATGGCTACACCTTC,CASRGDVYGYTF
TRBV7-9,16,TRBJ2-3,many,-,TGTGCCAGCAGCTTAGCGCGAAGTGCTAGCACAGATACGCAGTATTTT,CASSLARSASTDTQYF
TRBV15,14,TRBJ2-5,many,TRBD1,TGTGCCACCAGCCTCCGGGGGACAGGGGCGACCCAGTACTTC,CATSLRGTGATQYF
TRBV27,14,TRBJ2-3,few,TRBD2,TGTGCCAGCATGGGACTAGCGGGGGCAGATACGCAGTATTTT,CASMGLAGADTQYF
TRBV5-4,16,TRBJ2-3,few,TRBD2,TGTGCCAGCAGCGGTGGAACTAGCGGGGGCACAGATACGCAGTATTTT,CASSGGTSGGTDTQYF
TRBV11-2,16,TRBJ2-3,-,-,TGTGCCAGCAGCTCCACGCGAGGTCGTGGCACAGATACGCAGTATTTT,CASSSTRGRGTDTQYF
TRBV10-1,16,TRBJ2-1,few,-,TGCGCCAGCAGTGAGGTGCGGGGGCCGTCCTACAATGAGCAGTTCTTC,CASSEVRGPSYNEQFF
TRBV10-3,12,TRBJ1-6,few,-,TGTGCCATCAGTGATGGGAATTCACCCCTCCACTTT,CAISDGNSPLHF
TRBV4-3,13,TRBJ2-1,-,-,TGCGCCAGCAGCCAAGATAGGGACGTAGAACAGTTCTTC,CASSQDRDVEQFF
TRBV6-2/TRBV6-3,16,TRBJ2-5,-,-,TGTGCCAGCAGTTACGTGCCTAGCCCGTACCAAGAGACCCAGTACTTC,CASSYVPSPYQETQYF
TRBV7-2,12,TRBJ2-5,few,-,TGTGCCAGCAGCTCGGGCCCGAAGACCCAGTACTTC,CASSSGPKTQYF
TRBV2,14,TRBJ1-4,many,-,TGTGCCAGCAGTAGGCGGACAGTTAATGAAAAACTGTTTTTT,CASSRRTVNEKLFF
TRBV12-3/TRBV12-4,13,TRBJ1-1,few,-,TGTGCCAGCACCGGGACTCTTCGCACTGAAGCTTTCTTT,CASTGTLRTEAFF
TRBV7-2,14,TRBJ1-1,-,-,TGTGCCAGCAGCTTAGGTCCCAAGGCCACTGAAGCTTTCTTT,CASSLGPKATEAFF
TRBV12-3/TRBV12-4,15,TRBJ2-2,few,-,TGTGCCAGCAGTGCCCTCCGGGGGGCCGTCGGGGAGCTGTTTTTT,CASSALRGAVGELFF
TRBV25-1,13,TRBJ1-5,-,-,TGTGCCAGCAGTGGCGGGGCTGGACAGCCCCAGCATTTT,CASSGGAGQPQHF
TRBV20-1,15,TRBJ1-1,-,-,TGCAGTGCTAGTGACGGGGTCTGGGGGAACACTGAAGCTTTCTTT,CSASDGVWGNTEAFF
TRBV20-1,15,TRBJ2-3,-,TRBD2,TGCAGTGCCCCTCCTTCCGGCGGGGGGATGGATACGCAGTATTTT,CSAPPSGGGMDTQYF
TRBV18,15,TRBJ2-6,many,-,TGTGCCAGCTCCTCCACCGTCGCTGGGGCCAACGTCCTGACTTTC,CASSSTVAGANVLTF
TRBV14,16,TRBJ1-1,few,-,TGTGCCAGCAGCGCTAACCCCGGAATAATGAACACTGAAGCTTTCTTT,CASSANPGIMNTEAFF
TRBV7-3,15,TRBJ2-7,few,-,TGTGCCAGCAGCCTAGGAACAGGGGGGGCGCAAGAGCAGTACTTC,CASSLGTGGAQEQYF
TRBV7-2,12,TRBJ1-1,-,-,TGTGCCAGCAGCCCTACAGGGAATAAAGCTTTCTTT,CASSPTGNKAFF
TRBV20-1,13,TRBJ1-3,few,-,TGCAGTGCTAGAGATTCCCGTGGAAACACCATATATTTT,CSARDSRGNTIYF
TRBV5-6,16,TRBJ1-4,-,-,TGTGCCAGCAGCGCTTACAGGCTTTCAACTAATGAAAAACTGTTTTTT,CASSAYRLSTNEKLFF
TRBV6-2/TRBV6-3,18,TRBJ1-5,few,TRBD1,TGTGCCAGCAGTCCCCTACCGGGACAGAAAGATAGCAATCAGCCCCAGCATTTT,CASSPLPGQKDSNQPQHF
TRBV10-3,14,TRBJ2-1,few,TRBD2,TGTGCCACGTCCGGCGGGAGCTCCTACAATGAGCAGTTCTTC,CATSGGSSYNEQFF
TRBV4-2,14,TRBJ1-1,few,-,TGTGCCAGCAGGGCAATCGGAGGGGACACTGAAGCTTTCTTT,CASRAIGGDTEAFF
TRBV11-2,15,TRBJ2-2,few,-,TGTGCCAGCAGCCCTCTAGCACGGGTCGGCGGGGAGCTGTTTTTT,CASSPLARVGGELFF
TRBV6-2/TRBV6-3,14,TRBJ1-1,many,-,TGTGCCAGCAGTTACGCGGACGGTTACACTGAAGCTTTCTTT,CASSYADGYTEAFF
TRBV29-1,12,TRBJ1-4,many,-,TGCAGCGTTGTGGGTGGCGACGAAAAACTGTTTTTT,CSVVGGDEKLFF
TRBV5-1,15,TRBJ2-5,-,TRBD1,TGCGCCAGCAGCTTTACCCGGACAGGGCGGGAGACCCAGTACTTC,CASSFTRTGRETQYF
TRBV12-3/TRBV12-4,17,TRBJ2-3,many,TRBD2,TGTGCCAGCAGCTACCGAGGCGGGGGTGTCGGCACAGATACGCAGTATTTT,CASSYRGGGVGTDTQYF
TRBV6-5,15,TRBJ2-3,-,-,TGTGCCAGCAGTTACTCGAACGTGGGGGCAGATACGCAGTATTTT,CASSYSNVGADTQYF
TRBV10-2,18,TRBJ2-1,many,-,TGCGCCAGCAGGGAGACGTTCCTCCGCAGCCAGTCCTACAATGAGCAGTTCTTC,CASRETFLRSQSYNEQFF
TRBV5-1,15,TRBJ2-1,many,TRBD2,TGCGCCAGCAGCGCTAGCGGACCGTCCTACAATGAGCAGTTCTTC,CASSASGPSYNEQFF
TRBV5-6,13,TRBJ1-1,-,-,TGTGCCAGCAGCTTGACCCCAGGCACTGAAGCTTTCTTT,CASSLTPGTEAFF
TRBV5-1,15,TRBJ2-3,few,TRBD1,TGCGCCAGCAGCTCCCGGACAGGGCCTCCAGATACGCAGTATTTT,CASSSRTGPPDTQYF
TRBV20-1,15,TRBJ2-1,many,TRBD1,TGCAGTGCATTCAGACGGGACAGTGCCTACAATGAGCAGTTCTTC,CSAFRRDSAYNEQFF
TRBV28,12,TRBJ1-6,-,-,TGTGCCAGCAGTTTAATGTCCTCACCCCTCCACTTT,CASSLMSSPLHF
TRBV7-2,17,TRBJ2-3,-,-,TGTGCCAGCAGTCTCCGGACTACCCACCAGAGCACAGATACGCAGTATTTT,CASSLRTTHQSTDTQYF
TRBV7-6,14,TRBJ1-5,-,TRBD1,TGTGCCAGCAGCTCAGGGGGCGCGAATCAGCCCCAGCATTTT,CASSSGGANQPQHF
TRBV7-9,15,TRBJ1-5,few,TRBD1,TGTGCCAGCAGGGCACAGGGGGGAAGCAATCAGCCCCAGCATTTT,CASRAQGGSNQPQHF
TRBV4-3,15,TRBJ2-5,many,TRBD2,TGCGCCAGCAGCCAAGAGAGGGAAGCGGGGAGGACCCAGTACTTC,CASSQEREAGRTQYF
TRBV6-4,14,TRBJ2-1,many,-,TGTGCCAGCAGTGACTCGTGGAAAGGGGGTGAGCAGTTCTTC,CASSDSWKGGEQFF
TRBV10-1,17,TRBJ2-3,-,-,TGCGCCAGCAGTGCGGGACGGAGGGTTTCTAGCACAGATACGCAGTATTTT,CASSAGRRVSSTDTQYF
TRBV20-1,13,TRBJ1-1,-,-,TGCAGTAAGCGGGCCTCGGGGGACACTGAAGCTTTCTTT,CSKRASGDTEAFF
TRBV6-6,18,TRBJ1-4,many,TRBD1,TGTGCCAGCAGTCACTCCCTACAGGGGACAGCAACTAATGAAAAACTGTTTTTT,CASSHSLQGTATNEKLFF
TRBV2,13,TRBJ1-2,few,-,TGTGCCAGCAGTACGGGCGGCATCTATGGCTACACCTTC,CASSTGGIYGYTF
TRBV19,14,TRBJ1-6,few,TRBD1,TGTGCCACCGCGGGACAGACTCAAAATTCACCCCTCCACTTT,CATAGQTQNSPLHF
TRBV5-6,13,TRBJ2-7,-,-,TGTGCCAGCAGCTCCCCAGACAGGACGGGGCAGTACTTC,CASSSPDRTGQYF
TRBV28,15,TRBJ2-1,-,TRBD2,TGTGCCAGCAGGACAGCGGGGGGAGACGTCAATGAGCAGTTCTTC,CASRTAGGDVNEQFF